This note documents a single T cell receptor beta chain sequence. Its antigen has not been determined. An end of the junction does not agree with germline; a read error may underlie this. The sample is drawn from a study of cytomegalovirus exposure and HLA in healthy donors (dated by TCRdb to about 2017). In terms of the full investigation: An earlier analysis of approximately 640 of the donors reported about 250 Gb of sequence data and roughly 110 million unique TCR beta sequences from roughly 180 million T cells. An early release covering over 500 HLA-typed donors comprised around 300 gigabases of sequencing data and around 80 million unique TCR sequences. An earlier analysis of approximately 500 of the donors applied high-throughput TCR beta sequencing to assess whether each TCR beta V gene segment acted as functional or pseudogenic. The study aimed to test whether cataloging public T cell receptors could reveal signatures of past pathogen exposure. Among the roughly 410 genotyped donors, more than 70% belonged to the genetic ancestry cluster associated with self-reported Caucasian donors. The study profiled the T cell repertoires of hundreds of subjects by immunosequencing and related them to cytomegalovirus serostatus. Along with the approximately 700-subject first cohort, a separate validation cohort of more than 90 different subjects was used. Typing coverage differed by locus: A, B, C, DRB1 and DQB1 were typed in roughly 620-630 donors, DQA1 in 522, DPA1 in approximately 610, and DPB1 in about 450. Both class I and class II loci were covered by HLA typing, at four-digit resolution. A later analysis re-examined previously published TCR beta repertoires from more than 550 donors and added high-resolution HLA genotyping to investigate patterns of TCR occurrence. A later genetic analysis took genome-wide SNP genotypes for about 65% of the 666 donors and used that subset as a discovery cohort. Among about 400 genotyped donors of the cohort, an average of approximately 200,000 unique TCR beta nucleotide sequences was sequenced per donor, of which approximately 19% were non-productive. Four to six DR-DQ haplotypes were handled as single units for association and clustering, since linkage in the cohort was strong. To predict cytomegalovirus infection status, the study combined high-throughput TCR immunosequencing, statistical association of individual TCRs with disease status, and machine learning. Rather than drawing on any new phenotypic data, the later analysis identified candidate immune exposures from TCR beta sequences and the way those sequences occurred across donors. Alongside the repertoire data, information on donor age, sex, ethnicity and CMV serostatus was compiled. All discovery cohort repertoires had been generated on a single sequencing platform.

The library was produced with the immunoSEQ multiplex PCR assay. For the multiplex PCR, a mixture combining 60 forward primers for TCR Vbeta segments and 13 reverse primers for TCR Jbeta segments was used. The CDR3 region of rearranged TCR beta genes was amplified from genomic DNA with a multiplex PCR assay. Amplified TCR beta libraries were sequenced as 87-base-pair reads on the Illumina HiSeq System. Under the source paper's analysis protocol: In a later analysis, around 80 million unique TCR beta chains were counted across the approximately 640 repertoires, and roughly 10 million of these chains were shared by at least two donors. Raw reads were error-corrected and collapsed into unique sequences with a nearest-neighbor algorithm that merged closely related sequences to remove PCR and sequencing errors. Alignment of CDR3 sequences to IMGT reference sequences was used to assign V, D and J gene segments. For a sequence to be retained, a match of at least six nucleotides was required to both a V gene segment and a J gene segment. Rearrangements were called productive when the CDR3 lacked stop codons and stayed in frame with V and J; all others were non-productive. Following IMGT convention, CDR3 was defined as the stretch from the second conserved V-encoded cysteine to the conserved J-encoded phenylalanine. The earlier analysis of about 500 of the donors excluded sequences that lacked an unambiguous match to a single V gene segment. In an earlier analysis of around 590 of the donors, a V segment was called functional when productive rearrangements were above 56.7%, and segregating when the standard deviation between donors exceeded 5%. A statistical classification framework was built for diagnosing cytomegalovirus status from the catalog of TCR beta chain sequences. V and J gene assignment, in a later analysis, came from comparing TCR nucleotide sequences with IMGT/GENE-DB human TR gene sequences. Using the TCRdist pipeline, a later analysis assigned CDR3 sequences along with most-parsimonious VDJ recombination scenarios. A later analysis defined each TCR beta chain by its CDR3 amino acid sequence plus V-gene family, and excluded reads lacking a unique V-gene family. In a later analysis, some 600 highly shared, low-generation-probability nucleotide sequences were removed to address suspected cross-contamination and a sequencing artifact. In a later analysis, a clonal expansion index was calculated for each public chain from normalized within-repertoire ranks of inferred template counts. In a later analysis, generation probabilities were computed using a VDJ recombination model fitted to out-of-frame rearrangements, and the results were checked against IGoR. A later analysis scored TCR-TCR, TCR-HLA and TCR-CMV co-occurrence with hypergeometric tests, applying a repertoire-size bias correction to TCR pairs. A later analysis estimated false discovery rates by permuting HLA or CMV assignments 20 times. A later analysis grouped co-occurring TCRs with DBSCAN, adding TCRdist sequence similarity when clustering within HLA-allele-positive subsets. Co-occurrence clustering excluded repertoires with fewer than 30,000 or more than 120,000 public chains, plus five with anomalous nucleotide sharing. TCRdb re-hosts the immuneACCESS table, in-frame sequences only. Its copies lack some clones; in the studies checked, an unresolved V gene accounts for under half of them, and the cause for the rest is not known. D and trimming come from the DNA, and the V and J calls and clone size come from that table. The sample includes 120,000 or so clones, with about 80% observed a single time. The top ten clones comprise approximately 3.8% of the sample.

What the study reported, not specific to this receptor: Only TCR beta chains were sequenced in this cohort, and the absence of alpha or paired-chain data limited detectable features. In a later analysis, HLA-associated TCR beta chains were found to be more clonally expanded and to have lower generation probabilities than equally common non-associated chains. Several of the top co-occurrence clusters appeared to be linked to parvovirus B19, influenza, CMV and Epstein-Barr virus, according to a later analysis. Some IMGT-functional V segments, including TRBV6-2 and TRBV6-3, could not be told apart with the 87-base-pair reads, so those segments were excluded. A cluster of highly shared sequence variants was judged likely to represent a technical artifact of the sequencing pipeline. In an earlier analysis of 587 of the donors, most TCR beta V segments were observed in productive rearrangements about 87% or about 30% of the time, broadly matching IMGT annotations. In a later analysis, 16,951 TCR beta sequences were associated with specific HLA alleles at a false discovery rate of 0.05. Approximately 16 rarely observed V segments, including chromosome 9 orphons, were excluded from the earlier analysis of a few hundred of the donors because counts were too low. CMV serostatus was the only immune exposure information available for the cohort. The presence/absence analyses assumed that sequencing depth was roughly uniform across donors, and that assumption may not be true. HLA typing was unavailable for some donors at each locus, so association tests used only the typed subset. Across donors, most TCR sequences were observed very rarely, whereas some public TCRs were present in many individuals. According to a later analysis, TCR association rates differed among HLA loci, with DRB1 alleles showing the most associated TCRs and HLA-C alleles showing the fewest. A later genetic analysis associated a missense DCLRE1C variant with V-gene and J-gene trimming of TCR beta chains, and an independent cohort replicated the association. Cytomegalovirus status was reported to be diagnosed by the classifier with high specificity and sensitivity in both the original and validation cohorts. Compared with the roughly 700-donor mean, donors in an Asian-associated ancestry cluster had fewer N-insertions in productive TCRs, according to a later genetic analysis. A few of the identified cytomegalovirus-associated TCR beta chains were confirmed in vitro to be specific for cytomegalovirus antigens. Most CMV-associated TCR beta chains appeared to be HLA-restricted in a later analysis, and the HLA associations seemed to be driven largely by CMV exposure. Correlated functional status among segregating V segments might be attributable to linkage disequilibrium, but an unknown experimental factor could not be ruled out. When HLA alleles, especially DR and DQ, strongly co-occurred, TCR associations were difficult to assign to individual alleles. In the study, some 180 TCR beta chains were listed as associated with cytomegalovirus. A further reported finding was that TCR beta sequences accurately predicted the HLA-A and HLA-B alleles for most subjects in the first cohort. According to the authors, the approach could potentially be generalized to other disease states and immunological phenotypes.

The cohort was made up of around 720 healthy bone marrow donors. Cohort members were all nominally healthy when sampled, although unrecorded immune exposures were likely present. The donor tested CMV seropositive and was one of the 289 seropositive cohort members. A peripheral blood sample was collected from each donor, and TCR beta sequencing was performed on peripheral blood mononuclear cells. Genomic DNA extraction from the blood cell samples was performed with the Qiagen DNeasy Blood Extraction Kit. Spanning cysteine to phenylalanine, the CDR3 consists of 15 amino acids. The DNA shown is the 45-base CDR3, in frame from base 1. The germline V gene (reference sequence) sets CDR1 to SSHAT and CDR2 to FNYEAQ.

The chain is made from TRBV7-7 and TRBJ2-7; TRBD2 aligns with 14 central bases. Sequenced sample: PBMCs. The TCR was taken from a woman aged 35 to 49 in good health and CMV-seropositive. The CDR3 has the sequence CASSEGLAGVYEQYF. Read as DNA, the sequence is TGTGCTAGCAGCGAGGGACTAGCGGGAGTTTACGAGCAGTACTTC.